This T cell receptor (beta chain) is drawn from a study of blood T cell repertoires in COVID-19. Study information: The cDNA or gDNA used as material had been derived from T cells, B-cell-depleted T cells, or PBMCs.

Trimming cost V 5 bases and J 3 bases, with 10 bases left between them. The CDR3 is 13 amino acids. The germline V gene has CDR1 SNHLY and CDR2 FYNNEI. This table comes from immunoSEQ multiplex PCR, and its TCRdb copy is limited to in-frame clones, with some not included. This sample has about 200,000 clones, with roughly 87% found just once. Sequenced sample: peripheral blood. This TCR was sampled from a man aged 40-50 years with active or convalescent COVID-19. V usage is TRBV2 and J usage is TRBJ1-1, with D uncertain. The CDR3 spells CASSQIGDTEAFF. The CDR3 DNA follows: TGTGCCAGCAGTCAAATTGGAGACACTGAAGCTTTCTTT.